This T cell receptor beta chain was found in a study of fetal regulatory T cell absence and autoimmunity. Looked up from germline, CDR1 is MGHRA and CDR2 is YSYEKL. This CDR3 is built from 15 residues. The ends were cut back, 2 bases at V and 9 bases at J, with 17 bases in the middle. Turning to this clone: What it recognizes is unknown.

This was a survey-level run. Clones were read by immunoSEQ multiplex PCR, and TCRdb kept only the in-frame ones, dropping some. The repertoire has 85,000 to 100,000 clones, less than 80% of them found once; the top ten carry 1.5% to 2%. General study results and limits: Broadly similar TRB gene family usage was seen in pancreas and cord blood. In IPEX syndrome, oligoclonal enrichment was read as supporting prenatal antigen-driven autoimmunity in the pancreas.

The specimen was pancreas tissue. This sequence originates from a male donor with IPEX syndrome. The chain recombines TRBV4-1 with TRBJ2-1; D perhaps matches TRBD2 (5 bases). The CDR3 loop reads CASSQNPEGVVEQFF. CDR3 in DNA: TGCGCCAGCAGCCAAAATCCCGAGGGAGTGGTTGAGCAGTTCTTC.